The rows below give T cell receptor beta chains drawn from one sample of a study of blood T cell repertoires in COVID-19. Produced via immunoSEQ multiplex PCR; TCRdb's table is partial and in-frame only. The sample contains a few hundred thousand clones, 83% of which appear only once. Sequencing was performed on peripheral blood. The source of these receptors is a man aged 50-59 years with active or convalescent COVID-19. The CDR3 runs from the conserved cysteine through the conserved F or W. The order of the fields is J gene, D gene, CDR3 length, V gene, clone size, CDR3 protein, CDR3 DNA. D genes are given only for firm matches. The size entry is marked missing in some rows and otherwise reads once, few, many or a size class.

j_call: TRBJ1-1
d_call: -
cdr3_length: 15
v_call: TRBV28
clone_size: -
cdr3_aa: CASSLSPGLETEAFF
cdr3_nt: TGTGCCAGCAGTTTATCTCCGGGACTGGAGACTGAAGCTTTCTTT

j_call: TRBJ2-2
d_call: -
cdr3_length: 16
v_call: TRBV11-3
clone_size: once
cdr3_aa: CASSLFGGPNTGELFF
cdr3_nt: TGTGCCAGCAGCTTATTCGGGGGGCCTAACACCGGGGAGCTGTTTTTT

j_call: TRBJ2-7
d_call: TRBD2
cdr3_length: 15
v_call: TRBV4-2
clone_size: many
cdr3_aa: CASSPELAPSYEQYF
cdr3_nt: TGTGCCAGCAGCCCTGAACTAGCGCCCTCCTACGAGCAGTACTTC

j_call: TRBJ2-3
d_call: -
cdr3_length: 14
v_call: TRBV18
clone_size: -
cdr3_aa: CASSPSGSTDTQYF
cdr3_nt: TGTGCCAGCTCACCATCAGGTAGCACAGATACGCAGTATTTT

j_call: TRBJ1-2
d_call: TRBD1
cdr3_length: 13
v_call: TRBV10-2
clone_size: -
cdr3_aa: CASATQGAWGYTF
cdr3_nt: TGCGCCAGCGCGACCCAGGGGGCGTGGGGCTACACCTTC

j_call: TRBJ2-5
d_call: TRBD2
cdr3_length: 15
v_call: TRBV5-1
clone_size: -
cdr3_aa: CASSHWGGEGETQYF
cdr3_nt: TGCGCCAGCAGCCACTGGGGGGGAGAAGGAGAGACCCAGTACTTC

j_call: TRBJ1-4
d_call: -
cdr3_length: 13
v_call: TRBV5-1
clone_size: -
cdr3_aa: CASSPRGDEKLFF
cdr3_nt: TGCGCCAGCAGCCCCCGGGGGGATGAAAAACTGTTTTTT

j_call: TRBJ1-2
d_call: TRBD1
cdr3_length: 14
v_call: TRBV29-1
clone_size: -
cdr3_aa: CSVPDRGNGYGYTF
cdr3_nt: TGCAGCGTTCCTGACAGGGGGAACGGCTATGGCTACACCTTC

j_call: TRBJ2-1
d_call: TRBD2
cdr3_length: 16
v_call: TRBV27
clone_size: few
cdr3_aa: CASSPLGAGGHNEQFF
cdr3_nt: TGTGCCAGCAGTCCCCTAGGAGCGGGAGGTCATAATGAGCAGTTCTTC

j_call: TRBJ2-5
d_call: TRBD1
cdr3_length: 15
v_call: TRBV2
clone_size: -
cdr3_aa: CASIDRDRGGETQYF
cdr3_nt: TGTGCCAGCATAGACCGGGACAGGGGGGGGGAGACCCAGTACTTC

j_call: TRBJ2-7
d_call: -
cdr3_length: 13
v_call: TRBV7-9
clone_size: -
cdr3_aa: CASSEASPYEQYF
cdr3_nt: TGTGCCAGCAGCGAGGCATCTCCCTACGAGCAGTACTTC

j_call: TRBJ2-3
d_call: TRBD1
cdr3_length: 15
v_call: TRBV19
clone_size: -
cdr3_aa: CASSIGDRVTDTQYF
cdr3_nt: TGTGCCAGTAGTATAGGGGACAGGGTCACAGATACGCAGTATTTT

j_call: TRBJ1-5
d_call: TRBD1
cdr3_length: 15
v_call: TRBV5-1
clone_size: -
cdr3_aa: CASSLTDRENQPQHF
cdr3_nt: TGCGCCAGCAGCTTGACGGACAGGGAGAATCAGCCCCAGCATTTT

j_call: TRBJ1-6
d_call: -
cdr3_length: 17
v_call: TRBV30
clone_size: -
cdr3_aa: CAWSIYPGSSYNSPLHF
cdr3_nt: TGTGCCTGGAGTATTTACCCAGGAAGCTCCTATAATTCACCCCTCCACTTT

j_call: TRBJ1-4
d_call: -
cdr3_length: 17
v_call: TRBV19
clone_size: -
cdr3_aa: CASRPKGGITTNEKLFF
cdr3_nt: TGTGCCAGTAGACCAAAGGGAGGGATCACGACTAATGAAAAACTGTTTTTT

j_call: TRBJ1-6
d_call: TRBD1
cdr3_length: 14
v_call: TRBV5-1
clone_size: -
cdr3_aa: CASSPGTGISPLHF
cdr3_nt: TGCGCCAGCAGCCCCGGGACAGGGATCTCACCCCTCCACTTT

j_call: TRBJ1-2
d_call: -
cdr3_length: 16
v_call: TRBV5-1
clone_size: -
cdr3_aa: CASSLEVDSRNYGYTF
cdr3_nt: TGCGCCAGCAGCTTGGAAGTCGACAGTCGTAACTATGGCTACACCTTC

j_call: TRBJ2-2
d_call: -
cdr3_length: 14
v_call: TRBV2
clone_size: -
cdr3_aa: CASSLQGGTGELFF
cdr3_nt: TGTGCCAGCAGTCTACAGGGTGGCACCGGGGAGCTGTTTTTT

j_call: TRBJ2-5
d_call: TRBD1
cdr3_length: 13
v_call: TRBV28
clone_size: -
cdr3_aa: CASSLGQGQTQYF
cdr3_nt: TGTGCCAGCAGTTTGGGACAGGGGCAGACCCAGTACTTC

j_call: TRBJ2-7
d_call: TRBD1
cdr3_length: 14
v_call: TRBV7-9
clone_size: -
cdr3_aa: CASSLGQGGGEQYF
cdr3_nt: TGTGCCAGCAGCTTAGGACAGGGGGGCGGCGAGCAGTACTTC

j_call: TRBJ1-2
d_call: TRBD1
cdr3_length: 13
v_call: TRBV12-3/TRBV12-4
clone_size: once
cdr3_aa: CASSTGQSYGYTF
cdr3_nt: TGTGCCAGCAGTACGGGACAGAGTTATGGCTACACCTTC

j_call: TRBJ2-2
d_call: TRBD2
cdr3_length: 16
v_call: TRBV28
clone_size: -
cdr3_aa: CASSLAAGAGLGELFF
cdr3_nt: TGTGCCAGCAGTCTAGCGGCGGGAGCGGGGTTAGGGGAGCTGTTTTTT

j_call: TRBJ2-6
d_call: TRBD1
cdr3_length: 17
v_call: TRBV7-3
clone_size: -
cdr3_aa: CASSKAGTGTGANVLTF
cdr3_nt: TGTGCCAGCAGCAAAGCCGGGACAGGGACTGGGGCCAACGTCCTGACTTTC

j_call: TRBJ2-7
d_call: -
cdr3_length: 15
v_call: TRBV3-1/TRBV3-2
clone_size: -
cdr3_aa: CASSAPGRGTHEQYF
cdr3_nt: TGTGCCAGCAGCGCCCCGGGCAGGGGAACCCACGAGCAGTACTTC

j_call: TRBJ2-7
d_call: -
cdr3_length: 15
v_call: TRBV30
clone_size: once
cdr3_aa: CAWSVAREGPYEQYF
cdr3_nt: TGTGCCTGGAGTGTGGCGAGGGAAGGTCCCTACGAGCAGTACTTC

j_call: TRBJ2-7
d_call: -
cdr3_length: 15
v_call: TRBV2
clone_size: -
cdr3_aa: CASRGLPQPSYEQYF
cdr3_nt: TGTGCCAGCAGAGGATTGCCACAGCCCTCCTACGAGCAGTACTTC

j_call: TRBJ2-7
d_call: TRBD1
cdr3_length: 18
v_call: TRBV10-2
clone_size: -
cdr3_aa: CASSEWDYRQGTLGEQYF
cdr3_nt: TGCGCCAGCAGTGAGTGGGATTATAGACAGGGGACCCTAGGCGAGCAGTACTTC

j_call: TRBJ2-3
d_call: TRBD1
cdr3_length: 16
v_call: TRBV5-4
clone_size: -
cdr3_aa: CASSLRSGTGRDTQYF
cdr3_nt: TGTGCCAGCAGCTTGAGGAGCGGGACAGGGAGAGATACGCAGTATTTT

j_call: TRBJ1-2
d_call: TRBD1
cdr3_length: 13
v_call: TRBV29-1
clone_size: -
cdr3_aa: CSVEGQLMGGYTF
cdr3_nt: TGCAGCGTGGAGGGACAGCTTATGGGAGGCTACACCTTC

j_call: TRBJ1-1
d_call: -
cdr3_length: 18
v_call: TRBV4-2
clone_size: -
cdr3_aa: CASSPLMARGKLNTEAFF
cdr3_nt: TGTGCCAGCAGCCCCCTCATGGCACGAGGGAAACTAAACACTGAAGCTTTCTTT

j_call: TRBJ2-3
d_call: -
cdr3_length: 13
v_call: TRBV7-6
clone_size: -
cdr3_aa: CASSLGTPGTQYF
cdr3_nt: TGTGCCAGCAGCTTAGGAACGCCGGGTACGCAGTATTTT

j_call: TRBJ1-1
d_call: TRBD1
cdr3_length: 15
v_call: TRBV14
clone_size: once
cdr3_aa: CASSQVGQVGTEAFF
cdr3_nt: TGTGCCAGCAGCCAAGTGGGACAGGTGGGCACTGAAGCTTTCTTT

j_call: TRBJ1-1
d_call: -
cdr3_length: 15
v_call: TRBV24-1
clone_size: -
cdr3_aa: CATSHQGGEHTEAFF
cdr3_nt: TGTGCCACCAGCCATCAAGGGGGGGAGCACACTGAAGCTTTCTTT

j_call: TRBJ1-5
d_call: -
cdr3_length: 15
v_call: TRBV18
clone_size: -
cdr3_aa: CASSLDTGPYQPQHF
cdr3_nt: TGTGCCAGCTCCCTGGACACGGGCCCCTATCAGCCCCAGCATTTT

j_call: TRBJ1-5
d_call: TRBD1
cdr3_length: 19
v_call: TRBV11-2
clone_size: -
cdr3_aa: CASSMGPGQGLGRGQPQHF
cdr3_nt: TGTGCCAGCAGCATGGGCCCGGGACAGGGCCTGGGCCGGGGTCAGCCCCAGCATTTT

j_call: TRBJ1-5
d_call: -
cdr3_length: 13
v_call: TRBV6-2/TRBV6-3
clone_size: -
cdr3_aa: CASSPLSNQPQHF
cdr3_nt: TGTGCCAGCAGCCCTCTCAGCAATCAGCCCCAGCATTTT

j_call: TRBJ2-7
d_call: TRBD1
cdr3_length: 15
v_call: TRBV7-2
clone_size: -
cdr3_aa: CASSADRGRTYEQYF
cdr3_nt: TGTGCCAGCAGCGCCGACAGGGGCCGTACCTACGAGCAGTACTTC

j_call: TRBJ1-5
d_call: TRBD1
cdr3_length: 14
v_call: TRBV6-2/TRBV6-3
clone_size: many
cdr3_aa: CASSPTGEWQPQHF
cdr3_nt: TGTGCCAGCAGTCCAACAGGGGAATGGCAGCCCCAGCATTTT

j_call: TRBJ2-5
d_call: TRBD1
cdr3_length: 15
v_call: TRBV28
clone_size: -
cdr3_aa: CASSFQGGAGETQYF
cdr3_nt: TGTGCCAGCAGTTTTCAAGGGGGCGCGGGAGAGACCCAGTACTTC

j_call: TRBJ1-5
d_call: -
cdr3_length: 15
v_call: TRBV9
clone_size: -
cdr3_aa: CASSVGDTNNQPQHF
cdr3_nt: TGTGCCAGCAGCGTAGGGGACACCAACAATCAGCCCCAGCATTTT

j_call: TRBJ1-2
d_call: -
cdr3_length: 16
v_call: TRBV6-1
clone_size: -
cdr3_aa: CASSVPSGFPNYGYTF
cdr3_nt: TGTGCCAGCAGTGTACCCTCGGGATTCCCTAACTATGGCTACACCTTC

j_call: TRBJ1-3
d_call: -
cdr3_length: 14
v_call: TRBV10-3
clone_size: -
cdr3_aa: CAITPREGENTIYF
cdr3_nt: TGTGCCATCACTCCCAGGGAAGGCGAAAACACCATATATTTT

j_call: TRBJ2-7
d_call: TRBD2
cdr3_length: 16
v_call: TRBV10-3
clone_size: -
cdr3_aa: CAISAPRTSGIHEQYF
cdr3_nt: TGTGCCATCAGTGCCCCGCGGACTAGCGGGATCCACGAGCAGTACTTC

j_call: TRBJ1-2
d_call: -
cdr3_length: 15
v_call: TRBV21-1
clone_size: -
cdr3_aa: CASSKSGSTSYGYTF
cdr3_nt: TGTGCCAGCAGCAAATCGGGGTCAACAAGCTATGGCTACACCTTC

j_call: TRBJ2-3
d_call: TRBD1
cdr3_length: 16
v_call: TRBV2
clone_size: few
cdr3_aa: CASRDRTGSSTDTQYF
cdr3_nt: TGTGCCAGCAGAGATCGGACAGGTTCAAGCACAGATACGCAGTATTTT

j_call: TRBJ2-1
d_call: TRBD2
cdr3_length: 12
v_call: TRBV12-3/TRBV12-4
clone_size: -
cdr3_aa: CASRGLAGEGFF
cdr3_nt: TGTGCCAGCAGGGGACTAGCGGGAGAAGGGTTCTTC

j_call: TRBJ1-2
d_call: TRBD1
cdr3_length: 13
v_call: TRBV6-5
clone_size: -
cdr3_aa: CASRLQGVYGYTF
cdr3_nt: TGTGCCAGCAGGTTACAGGGGGTCTATGGCTACACCTTC

j_call: TRBJ2-1
d_call: -
cdr3_length: 14
v_call: TRBV5-1
clone_size: -
cdr3_aa: CASSLGQWRNEQFF
cdr3_nt: TGCGCCAGCAGCTTGGGGCAATGGAGGAATGAGCAGTTCTTC

j_call: TRBJ2-3
d_call: TRBD1
cdr3_length: 19
v_call: TRBV23-1
clone_size: -
cdr3_aa: CASSQSPGTAFWATDTQYF
cdr3_nt: TGCGCCAGCAGTCAGTCCCCCGGGACAGCCTTCTGGGCCACAGATACGCAGTATTTT

j_call: TRBJ2-7
d_call: TRBD1
cdr3_length: 16
v_call: TRBV11-2
clone_size: -
cdr3_aa: CASSTLRGQSAYEQYF
cdr3_nt: TGTGCCAGCAGCACACTCAGGGGACAGTCCGCCTACGAGCAGTACTTC

j_call: TRBJ2-3
d_call: TRBD2
cdr3_length: 15
v_call: TRBV28
clone_size: -
cdr3_aa: CASSLSSGRSDTQYF
cdr3_nt: TGTGCCAGCAGTTTATCTAGCGGGAGATCGGATACGCAGTATTTT

j_call: TRBJ1-6
d_call: -
cdr3_length: 13
v_call: TRBV12-3/TRBV12-4
clone_size: few
cdr3_aa: CASRVGGVSPLHF
cdr3_nt: TGTGCCAGCAGGGTAGGGGGTGTTTCACCCCTCCACTTT

j_call: TRBJ2-7
d_call: -
cdr3_length: 12
v_call: TRBV7-2
clone_size: -
cdr3_aa: CASSPSSTEQYF
cdr3_nt: TGTGCCAGCAGCCCCTCTAGCACCGAGCAGTACTTC